The 4 T cell receptor beta chains below were found in one sample sequenced in a study of T cell repertoires in cytomegalovirus infection. MiXCR was run by TCRdb on the reads, yielding one entry per CDR3 protein. The sample holds around 900,000 distinct CDR3 sequences, about a third seen once. Their antigens remain unidentified. This material consisted of cultured CD8+ T cells from PBMCs, taken from culture after CMV antigen stimulation. Source of these receptors: a human donor in good health (CMV status not recorded). Some clones in this sample may be carry-over from other donors' samples.

This clonotype was counted ten times or more. The chain uses TRBV7-2 and TRBJ1-2; TRBD1 might be the D (6 bases). Trimming cost V 5 bases and J 4 bases, with 8 bases left between them. Germline CDR1 is SGHTA and CDR2 is FQGNSA. The CDR3 consists of 12 residues. CDR3 sequence reads: CASSRGAYGYTF. The CDR3 nucleotides read TGTGCCAGCAGCAGGGGGGCCTATGGCTACACCTTC.

This clonotype was recorded a few times. The chain uses TRBV7-9 and TRBJ1-4; D not certain. CDR1 is SEHNR and CDR2 is FQNEAQ in the germline V gene (reference sequence). There are 15 residues in the CDR3. V lost 5 bases to trimming and J lost 4 bases, with 14 bases between them. The CDR3 is CASSPGVVINEKLFF. In nucleotides, the CDR3 is TGTGCCAGCAGCCCCGGCGTTGTGATTAATGAAAAACTGTTTTTT.

This clonotype was counted many times. This sequence joins TRBV7-2 and TRBJ2-1, with D hard to call. The V end was cut by 1 base, the J end by 0 bases, with 13 bases between. The V gene's germline CDR1 is SGHTA and CDR2 FQGNSA. This CDR3 has 17 amino acids. The CDR3 reads CASSLVIGGSSYNEQFF. In DNA, the CDR3 is TGTGCCAGCAGCTTAGTAATAGGCGGCAGCTCCTACAATGAGCAGTTCTTC. Using reference TRBV7-2 and TRBJ2-1 for the parts outside the CDR3, the full variable domain is GAGVSQSPSNKVTEKGKDVELRCDPISGHTALYWYRQSLGQGLEFLIYFQGNSAPDKSGLPSDRFSAERTGGSVSTLTIQRTQQEDSAVYLCASSLVIGGSSYNEQFFGPGTRLTVL.

The chain uses TRBV27 and TRBJ1-4; maybe TRBD1 (6 bases). In germline, CDR1 is MNHEY, CDR2 SMNVEV (reference sequence). The V gene lost 3 bases and the J gene lost 6 bases, with 11 bases spanning the gap. This CDR3 is 14 amino acids long. CDR3: CASSFSGDDEKLFF. The CDR3 bases are TGTGCCAGCAGTTTTTCAGGGGACGATGAAAAACTGTTTTTT.